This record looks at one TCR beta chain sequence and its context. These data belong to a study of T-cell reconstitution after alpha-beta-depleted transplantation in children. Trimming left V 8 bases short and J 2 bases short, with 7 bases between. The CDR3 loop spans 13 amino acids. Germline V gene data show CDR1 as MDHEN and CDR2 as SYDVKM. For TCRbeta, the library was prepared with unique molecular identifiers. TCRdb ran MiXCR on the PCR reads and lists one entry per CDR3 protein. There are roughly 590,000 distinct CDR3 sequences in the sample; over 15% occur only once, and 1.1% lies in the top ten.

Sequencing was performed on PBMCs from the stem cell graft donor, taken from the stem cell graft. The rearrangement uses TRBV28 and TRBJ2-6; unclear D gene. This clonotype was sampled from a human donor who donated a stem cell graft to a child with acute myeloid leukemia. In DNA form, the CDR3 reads TGTGCCAGCGGGGTTGCTGGGGCCAACGTCCTGACTTTC. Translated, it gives CASGVAGANVLTF.